The sequence of this TCR beta chain was determined in a study of blood T cell repertoires in COVID-19. About the research overall: The United States, Italy and Spain provided the acute and convalescent COVID-19 samples. From T cells, B-cell-depleted T cells, or PBMCs came the material, which was cDNA or gDNA.

Patients of the Seattle cohort, enrolled during active infection, were followed longitudinally. Authors' analysis steps: The assay estimated nucleated cells by amplifying reference gene primers. Sequencing was performed with immunoSEQ multiplex PCR; in TCRdb, only in-frame clones are kept and a portion is missing. V, J and clone size reflect that table, while D and trimming were determined from the DNA. Found here are around 190,000 clones, around 75% of them singletons; the top ten hold under 7%. Sequences were obtained from peripheral blood. This sequence originates from a woman in her 40s with COVID-19, enrolled during active disease.

Here the CDR3 reads CASTSGIGEETQYF. For the CDR3, the DNA is TGTGCCAGCACTAGCGGGATTGGGGAAGAGACCCAGTACTTC. The gene calls are TRBV19 and TRBJ2-5; 10 positions agree with TRBD2. The V segment lost 9 bases and the J segment 3 bases; nucleotides outside the gene matches: 7. Germline lookup yields CDR1 LNHDA and CDR2 SQIVND (reference sequence). There are 14 residues in the CDR3.